This T cell receptor (beta chain) was captured by sequencing in a study of T cell responses to AZD1222 COVID-19 vaccine. This table comes from immunoSEQ multiplex PCR, and its TCRdb copy is limited to in-frame clones, with some not included. The table lists fewer than 150,000 clones, 88% of them singletons, with 3.5% in the top ten. CDR3 size: 14 residues. V was pared by 8 bases and J by 7 bases, with 9 bases of the junction left unmatched. Germline V gives CDR1 SGHNT, CDR2 YENEEA. Study-wide results and caveats: Nearly half of spike-specific TCRs reportedly target unmutated variant regions. Clonal diversity may have been underestimated in mostly white British donors.

Notes on this clone: Its antigen remains unidentified.

Timing groups of about 4 and about 12 weeks for second doses were pooled. The sequencing here drew on peripheral blood, taken 28 days after the second AZD1222 dose. The sequence derives from an adult who received the AZD1222 COVID-19 vaccine. This chain joins TRBV11-3 and TRBJ2-5; TRBD2 matches 11 bases. The CDR3 reads CASGDSGRDGTQYF. The CDR3 nucleotides read TGTGCCAGCGGTGATAGCGGGAGGGATGGGACCCAGTACTTC.